Described below is a single T cell receptor (beta chain) sequence and its context. This clone's antigen is unknown. Qualities for individual bases were not recorded, and no much larger clone is one base off. At study entry, adolescents were screened for latent tuberculosis infection using a tuberculin skin test and the QuantiFERON-TB GOLD In-Tube IGRA. Immunosequencing was performed on unsorted cryopreserved PBMC, with about 100,000 T cells per clinical donor covered on average. Eleven high schools in the Worcester region of the Western Cape, South Africa, served as enrollment sites for adolescents aged 12 to 18 years. About 10 M. tuberculosis-infected and around ten uninfected adolescents were selected with matching for age and sex. Adolescent PBMC were isolated from freshly drawn heparinized blood by density centrifugation and cryopreserved. The sample comes from a study of T cells in tuberculosis (dated by TCRdb to the late 2010s). Concerning the study at large: To characterize T cells specific for the mycobacterial lipid antigen glucose monomycolate (GMM), the study used CD1B tetramers together with high-throughput TCR immunosequencing. With 10 or so people per group, a South African clinical cohort compared IGRA-negative adolescents, IGRA-positive adolescents with latent tuberculosis, and adults with active tuberculosis.

TCR libraries were generated with the immunoSEQ multiplex PCR assay, using TCR-beta and/or TCR-alpha/delta assays for each sample. The amplified TCR libraries were sequenced on the Illumina high-throughput platform. The published analysis was carried out like this. Clustering and dimensionality reduction relied on pairwise TCRdist distances among GMM-specific receptors from T cells that were either sorted ex vivo or expanded in vitro. The score assigned to each clinical repertoire was mean NN-distance, meaning the average TCRdist to the nearest 10% of tetramer-positive reference sequences. GEM TCR motif frequency was calculated as the fraction of unique TCRs that matched known GEM sequences in V/J usage and CDR3 length. Active tuberculosis was classified by linear discriminant analysis with leave-one-out cross-validation, implemented in scikit-learn. Not all clones reach the TCRdb copy of this immuneACCESS table, which keeps in-frame sequences only. Checked studies attribute under half of the gap to unresolved V genes and leave the rest unexplained. That table gives V, J and clone size, and the DNA gave D and trimming. For this sample the table gives under 45,000 clones, of which around 95% were detected only once. Jointly, the top ten make up 3% to 4.5% of the sample.

V is clipped by 2 bases and J by 2 bases, and the sequence between their germline boundaries is 10 bases long. The CDR1 and CDR2 encoded by the germline V gene (reference sequence) are MNHNY and SVGAGI. The cysteine opens and the phenylalanine closes a CDR3 of 15 amino acids. The kept DNA is CDR3 alone, 45 bases in frame from the first base. What the work shows at the level of the full study, not this receptor alone: An accuracy of 87% (AUROC 0.85 to 0.95) was reached by a classifier using the diverse GMM-specific repertoire, compared with under 75% accuracy when GEM motif frequencies were used. Which clinical samples got chosen depended on the availability of cryopreserved specimens, and the active tuberculosis cases were adults, whereas the controls were adolescents. Compared with IGRA-negative controls, TCR-alpha repertoires from active tuberculosis had smaller mean NN-distances to GMM-specific TCRs, which suggests clonal expansion of these TCRs. Shorter CDR3-alpha lengths in active tuberculosis patients partly drove the smaller NN-distances, and the TCR-beta difference was not statistically significant.

This receptor was taken from a donor between 10 and 29 years old with latent tuberculosis or without tuberculosis infection. Material for sequencing was PBMCs. The rearrangement combines TRBV6-6 with TRBJ2-1; the D gene identity is not certain. The DNA sequence is as follows: TGTGCCAGCAGTTACCCGGTTACAGCCTACAATGAGCAGTTCTTC. This gives the protein CASSYPVTAYNEQFF.